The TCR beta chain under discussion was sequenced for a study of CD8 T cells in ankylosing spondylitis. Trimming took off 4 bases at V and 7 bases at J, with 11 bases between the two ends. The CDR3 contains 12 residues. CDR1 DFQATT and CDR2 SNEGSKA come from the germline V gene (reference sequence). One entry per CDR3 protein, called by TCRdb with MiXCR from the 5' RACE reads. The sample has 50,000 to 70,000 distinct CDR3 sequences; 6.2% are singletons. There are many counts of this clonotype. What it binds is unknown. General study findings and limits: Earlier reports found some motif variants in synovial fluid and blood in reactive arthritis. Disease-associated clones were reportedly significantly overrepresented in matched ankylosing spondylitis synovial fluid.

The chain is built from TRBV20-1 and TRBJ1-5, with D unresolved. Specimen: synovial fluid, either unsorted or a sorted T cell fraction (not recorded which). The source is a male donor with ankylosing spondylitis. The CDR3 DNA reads TGCAGTGCTATCGTGGACGGACAGCCCCAGCATTTT. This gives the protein CSAIVDGQPQHF.